What follows are 24 T cell receptor beta chains derived from one specimen sequenced in a study of spatial heterogeneity in lung cancer. Time point indicated: sample taken at primary tumor resection. Unsorted whole RNA samples from tumor, nontumor lung or frozen PBMC were sequenced. TCRdb independently ran MiXCR on the 5' RACE reads; one entry per CDR3 protein. The sample records 60,000 to 80,000 distinct CDR3 sequences, more than 10% being singletons. Material: PBMCs, obtained at surgery. These TCRs come from a male donor with early-stage non-small cell lung cancer.

J is TRBJ1-2 and V is TRBV11-2, with TRBD1 matching 10 bases. V trimming: 1 base; J trimming: 8 bases; junction bases outside the gene matches: 10. Per the germline V gene, CDR1 is SGHAT and CDR2 is FQNNGV. The CDR3 runs 16 residues. The CDR3 loop is CASSLGGTGVLRGYTF. The CDR3, as DNA: TGTGCCAGCAGCTTAGGCGGGACAGGGGTTTTGAGGGGCTACACCTTC.

The chain joins TRBV7-8 to TRBJ2-1; weak D call: TRBD2 (6 bases). The CDR3 sequence is 16 residues long. Per germline, CDR1 SGHVS and CDR2 FQNEAQ. V was pared by 6 bases and J by 0 bases, with 15 bases between. The CDR3, as DNA: TGTGCCAGCAGATCCTTAGCGGTATCCTCCTACAATGAGCAGTTCTTC. Encoded protein: CASRSLAVSSYNEQFF.

As for this clonotype: The junction departs from the called germline gene at one end, perhaps through a read error. The chain employs TRBV6-1 and TRBJ2-2; D is perhaps TRBD2 (6 bases). The CDR3 runs 12 residues. Germline V gene data show CDR1 as MNHNS and CDR2 as SASEGT. The CDR3 DNA reads as TGTGTCAGCCCCCGGGAGACCGGGGAGCTGTTTTTT. Its translation is CVSPRETGELFF.

This clonotype appeared many times. The V and J genes are TRBV30 and TRBJ2-1; the match to TRBD2 covers 11 bases. Trimming cost V 4 bases and J 3 bases; bases outside gene matches: 2. Germline-derived CDR1 and CDR2 are GTSNPN and SVGIG (reference sequence). The CDR3 has 14 amino acids. The CDR3 loop reads CAWTSGGNYNEQFF. As DNA, the CDR3 is TGTGCCTGGACTAGCGGGGGGAACTACAATGAGCAGTTCTTC. Filled out from reference TRBV30 and TRBJ2-1, the complete variable domain reads SQTIHQWPATLVQPVGSPLSLECTVEGTSNPNLYWYRQAAGRGLQLLFYSVGIGQISSEVPQNLSASRPQDRQFILSSKKLLLSDSGFYLCAWTSGGNYNEQFFGPGTRLTVL.

At least ten counts were recorded for this clonotype. For the CDR3, the DNA is TGCGCCAGCAGCCAAGAAAGGCTTCAGGTATACTATGGCTACACCTTC. Translated: CASSQERLQVYYGYTF. The rearrangement links TRBV4-1 to TRBJ1-2; D unresolved. Germline assignment: CDR1 MGHRA and CDR2 YSYEKL. The length of the CDR3 is 16 residues. The germline V and J ends were trimmed by 0 bases and 3 bases, with 14 bases remaining between them.

The chain couples TRBV7-8 to TRBJ2-7; D remains ambiguous. V was trimmed by 5 bases and J by 3 bases, leaving 11 bases between them. The germline gives CDR1 SGHVS, CDR2 FQNEAQ. The CDR3 runs 13 residues. The CDR3 region is CASSLSGGYEQYF. The CDR3 DNA sequence: TGTGCCAGCAGCCTTTCAGGTGGCTACGAGCAGTACTTC.

This clonotype was seen ten or more times. The genes are TRBV20-1 and TRBJ1-2; D possibly corresponds to TRBD1 (6 bases). The V gene lost 6 bases and the J gene lost 11 bases, with 22 bases spanning the gap. The CDR3 is 13 residues long. Per germline, CDR1 DFQATT and CDR2 SNEGSKA (reference sequence). CDR3 bases: TGCAGTGCGCGACAGGAGTCCGCCTCTAAATACACCTTC. This encodes CSARQESASKYTF.

The chain combines TRBV29-1 with TRBJ2-5; 12 nucleotides match TRBD2. CDR1 SQVTM and CDR2 ANQGSEA come from the germline V gene. J lost 5 bases, V lost 6 bases, and 10 bases had no gene match. The CDR3 extends over 15 amino acids. Written as DNA, the CDR3 is TGCAGCGTACTGCCAAGACTAGCGGGAGAGGAGACCCAGTACTTC. It codes for CSVLPRLAGEETQYF.

Ten or more counts support this clonotype. The chain carries TRBV7-6 and TRBJ1-6; a weak D match, TRBD1 (6 bases). With 5 bases removed from V and 7 bases from J, the gap between germline ends came to 9 bases. This CDR3 comprises 13 residues. The V gene's germline CDR1 is SGHVS and CDR2 FNYEAQ. The CDR3 region is CASSPGQNSPLHF. The DNA of the CDR3 is TGTGCCAGCAGCCCAGGACAGAATTCACCCCTCCACTTT.

This clonotype was counted between two and nine times. V and J are TRBV24-1 and TRBJ2-3; D tentatively fits TRBD1 or TRBD2 (6 bases each). The CDR3 has 10 amino acids. CDR1 and CDR2 (germline): KGHDR, SFDVKD. V lost 9 bases to trimming and J lost 12 bases, with 12 bases between them. The CDR3 coding sequence is TGTGCCACCGGCTCGGGGGCCCAGTATTTT. Translation gives CATGSGAQYF.

A few counts support this clonotype. The V call is TRBV2, the J call TRBJ2-2, with TRBD2 as a possible D gene (6 bases). V was clipped by 6 bases and J by 1 base, with 6 bases between them. In germline, CDR1 is SNHLY, CDR2 FYNNEI. The CDR3 is 13 residues long. CDR3 sequence: CASREGNTGELFF. As DNA, the CDR3 is TGTGCCAGCAGGGAGGGGAACACCGGGGAGCTGTTTTTT.

This clonotype occurred a few times. This sequence joins TRBV20-1 and TRBJ2-3; D gene uncertain. The CDR3 consists of 13 residues. Germline CDR1 and CDR2: DFQATT and SNEGSKA (reference sequence). V was trimmed by 5 bases and J by 4 bases, leaving 13 bases between them. CDR3 in amino acids: CSAPSQEADTQYF. CDR3 DNA sequence: TGCAGTGCTCCATCCCAGGAAGCAGATACGCAGTATTTT.

This chain links TRBV13 with TRBJ2-1; 16 bases fit TRBD2. Germline CDR1 reads PRHDT; CDR2 reads FYEKMQ (reference sequence). With V trimmed by 5 bases and J by 6 bases, 4 bases remained unmatched. CDR3 length equals 16 residues. CDR3 DNA: TGTGCCAGCAGCCCGGGACTAGCGGGAGGGCGCAATGAGCAGTTCTTC. As protein: CASSPGLAGGRNEQFF.

There are a few counts of this clonotype. The rearrangement links TRBV5-1 to TRBJ2-3, with 7 bases identical to TRBD1. The CDR3 totals 14 residues. J lost 2 bases, V lost 4 bases, and 4 bases had no gene match. Germline CDR1 reads SGHRS; CDR2 reads YFSETQ. The CDR3 DNA sequence: TGCGCCAGCAGCCTCGGACAGGCCACAGATACGCAGTATTTT. Its translation is CASSLGQATDTQYF. Complete variable domain (other parts from reference TRBV5-1 and TRBJ2-3): KAGVTQTPRYLIKTRGQQVTLSCSPISGHRSVSWYQQTPGQGLQFLFEYFSETQRNKGNFPGRFSGRQFSNSRSEMNVSTLELGDSALYLCASSLGQATDTQYFGPGTRLTVL.

This clonotype was picked up many times. This chain uses TRBV20-1 with TRBJ2-1; 11 nucleotides agree with TRBD2. The length of the CDR3 is 14 residues. Germline V gene lookup returns CDR1 DFQATT and CDR2 SNEGSKA (reference sequence). With V trimmed by 6 bases and J by 9 bases, 10 bases remained unmatched. As DNA, the CDR3 is TGCAGTGCCTCCCTAGCGGGAGGTGCCGGTGAGCAGTTCTTC. Translated: CSASLAGGAGEQFF.

This clonotype was counted at least ten times. This chain joins TRBV7-9 and TRBJ1-2; no clear D. Germline V gene data show CDR1 as SEHNR and CDR2 as FQNEAQ (reference sequence). The CDR3 runs 15 residues. V lost 5 bases and J lost 2, with 15 bases in between. The CDR3 loop reads CASSQGQVINYGYTF. The CDR3 bases are TGTGCCAGCAGCCAAGGCCAGGTTATAAACTATGGCTACACCTTC.

This clonotype showed up just a few times. This chain joins TRBV5-1 and TRBJ2-7; 9 nucleotides match TRBD2. V dropped 0 bases and J dropped 5; count of bases not matched to a gene: 9. The CDR3 runs to 16 residues. The germline CDR1 and CDR2 sequences are SGHRS and YFSETQ. CDR3 sequence reads: CASSLVRLAAPDEQYF. The CDR3 nucleotides are TGCGCCAGCAGCTTGGTTCGACTAGCGGCTCCTGACGAGCAGTACTTC.

The chain uses TRBV7-6 and TRBJ1-5, with no clear D. Deletions cut 5 bases from V and 9 bases from J, with 14 bases between. This CDR3 is 13 amino acids long. Per the germline V gene, CDR1 is SGHVS and CDR2 is FNYEAQ. Here the CDR3 reads CASSLDDGLPQHF. CDR3 in DNA: TGTGCCAGCAGCCTGGACGATGGTCTGCCCCAGCATTTT.

This chain uses TRBV5-5 with TRBJ1-4; 8 nucleotides align to TRBD1. V was pared by 0 bases and J by 4 bases, with 11 bases of the junction left unmatched. CDR3 length: 18 residues. Germline V lookup: CDR1 SGHKS, CDR2 YYEKEE (reference sequence). CDR3 in DNA: TGTGCCAGCAGCTTGGTTGGTTCGGTCGACAGGGGTAATGAAAAACTGTTTTTT. It specifies CASSLVGSVDRGNEKLFF.

V gene TRBV5-1 combines with J gene TRBJ1-1; D gene uncertain. CDR1 is SGHRS, CDR2 YFSETQ, per germline. V lost 0 bases and J 4 bases, leaving 10 bases between the germline ends. The length of the CDR3 is 14 residues. CDR3 DNA sequence: TGCGCCAGCAGCTTGGATTGGAGCGGCACTGAAGCTTTCTTT. As protein: CASSLDWSGTEAFF.

This clonotype was seen a few times. This sequence joins TRBV2 and TRBJ2-7, with 7 bases matching TRBD2. Unmatched junction bases numbered 7, after V lost 4 bases and J lost 1 base. Germline-derived CDR1 and CDR2 are SNHLY and FYNNEI. CDR3 size: 15 residues. CDR3 region: CASSGLSRGSYEQYF. The DNA of the CDR3 is TGTGCCAGCAGTGGCCTCTCGCGGGGGTCCTACGAGCAGTACTTC.

This clonotype was seen a handful of times. The chain has TRBV5-4 and TRBJ1-1; 8 bases are shared with TRBD1. The germline V gene has CDR1 SGHNT and CDR2 YYREEE (reference sequence). V lost 5 bases, J lost 4 bases, and 7 bases stayed unmatched. The CDR3 has 14 residues. CDR3 sequence reads: CASSAGTGRTEAFF. DNA of the CDR3: TGTGCCAGCAGTGCCGGGACAGGTCGCACTGAAGCTTTCTTT.

The table lists this clonotype with many counts. CDR3 in DNA: TGTGCCACGCTCCCGGGACTAGTAGGCAATGAGCAGTTCTTC. Its translation: CATLPGLVGNEQFF. The J gene is TRBJ2-1, the V gene TRBV10-3; 8 bases agree with TRBD2. V lost 10 bases, J lost 6 bases, and 11 bases stayed unmatched. Germline values: CDR1 ENHRY, CDR2 SYGVKD. The CDR3 length is 14 residues.

The CDR3 region has the DNA TGCGCCAGCAGCTCTGGGACTAGCGGGAGTTCGGATACGCAGTATTTT. It translates to CASSSGTSGSSDTQYF. The chain joins TRBV5-1 to TRBJ2-3; 14 bases are shared with TRBD2. The CDR3 is 16 amino acids. Germline V gene sequence: CDR1 SGHRS, CDR2 YFSETQ. The V gene end was trimmed by 3 bases and the J gene end by 6 bases; junction bases not matched to a gene: 6.